This T cell receptor beta chain was found in a study of PD-1 blockade in mismatch repair-deficient tumors. About the study: All were previously treated, progressing patients with some twelve mismatch repair-deficient cancer types.

This CDR3 comprises 15 residues. Germline-derived CDR1 and CDR2 are WSHSY and SAAADI. V gave up 4 bases and J gave up 0 bases, with 11 bases separating them. All patients were mismatch repair deficient, assessed by either PCR or immunohistochemistry. The TCR-sequenced patients were three responders to pembrolizumab. The data were produced by immunoSEQ multiplex PCR, yet TCRdb's version contains in-frame clones alone and is incomplete. The sample shows 15,000 or so clones, almost 85% of them seen only once. The material was PBMCs, obtained before pembrolizumab treatment. The V and J genes are TRBV10-2 and TRBJ2-3, with D possibly being TRBD2 (6 bases). The receptor was derived from an adult with mismatch repair-deficient cancer. The CDR3: CASSAKGTSTDTQYF. CDR3 nucleotide sequence: TGCGCCAGCAGTGCGAAGGGGACTAGCACAGATACGCAGTATTTT.